Following are 21 T cell receptor beta chains from one sample sequenced in a study of regulatory T cells in long-lasting Graves disease. Time point given: newly diagnosed GD, antithyroid drugs for less than 3 months. From RNA extracted from PBMCs, the TCR library was made. In building TCR beta libraries, iRepertoire HTBI primers were used together with Arm-PCR of CDR3 regions. MiXCR was run by TCRdb on the multiplex PCR reads, yielding one entry per CDR3 protein. The data show over 350,000 distinct CDR3 sequences, with 12% to 15% seen just once and over 15% held by the top ten. This sample also belongs to another study, concerning T cells in Graves' hyperthyroidism and ophthalmopathy.

The sequenced sample was peripheral blood mononuclear cells (PBMCs), obtained at new diagnosis, from a patient treated with antithyroid drugs. The receptors originated from a woman aged 50 to 60 with Graves disease.

This clonotype was picked up many times. The chain combines TRBV30 with TRBJ2-3, with D possibly TRBD2 on 5 matching bases. The CDR3 is 15 amino acids. Trimming shortened V by 2 bases and J by 2 bases, and 14 bases separated the two germline ends. Per the germline V gene, CDR1 is GTSNPN and CDR2 is SVGIG (reference sequence). The CDR3 reads CAWSWSSAPTDTQYF. The CDR3 DNA follows: TGTGCCTGGAGTTGGAGTAGCGCTCCCACAGATACGCAGTATTTT.

This clonotype showed up just a few times. The chain employs TRBV20-1 and TRBJ2-5; 7 bases map to TRBD2. Germline CDR1 is DFQATT and CDR2 is SNEGSKA (reference sequence). The CDR3 is 16 residues long. The V gene end was trimmed by 0 bases and the J gene end by 2 bases; junction bases not matched to a gene: 9. CDR3: CSARDLASGQQETQYF. DNA of the CDR3: TGCAGTGCTAGAGATCTGGCTAGCGGACAACAAGAGACCCAGTACTTC.

This clonotype occurred a few times. The chain has TRBV27 and TRBJ1-2; D is unclear. This CDR3 is built from 15 residues. V lost 4 bases to trimming and J lost 0 bases, with 12 bases between them. Germline lookup yields CDR1 MNHEY and CDR2 SMNVEV (reference sequence). The CDR3 region has the DNA TGTGCCAGCAGTTCCCCCCGAACCGCTAACTATGGCTACACCTTC. Its protein product is CASSSPRTANYGYTF.

Concerning this clonotype: A much larger clone sits a single nucleotide away, making a read error possible. The V call is TRBV7-2, the J call TRBJ2-6; D ambiguous. V was cut by 6 bases and J by 1 base, with 10 bases left in between. This CDR3 has 15 residues. CDR1 SGHTA and CDR2 FQGNSA come from the germline V gene. CDR3 in amino acids: CTSSLGASGANVLTF. The CDR3 DNA sequence: TGTACCAGCAGTCTCGGTGCTTCTGGGGCCAACGTCCTGACTTTC.

This chain joins TRBV7-9 and TRBJ1-1, with a weak D call TRBD1 (5 bases). V lost 1 base to trimming and J lost 1 base, with 13 bases between them. Germline V gene data show CDR1 as SEHNR and CDR2 as FQNEAQ (reference sequence). CDR3 size: 16 residues. CDR3 sequence (DNA): TGTGCCAGCAGCTTAGATAGGACAATTAAGAACACTGAAGCTTTCTTT. Protein sequence: CASSLDRTIKNTEAFF.

The chain combines TRBV7-9 with TRBJ1-1; 10 positions agree with TRBD1. V shed 0 bases and J 0 bases; nucleotides not matched to a gene: 4. This CDR3 has 17 amino acids. Per germline, CDR1 SEHNR and CDR2 FQNEAQ (reference sequence). DNA for the CDR3: TGTGCCAGCAGCTTAGCGCAGGGGACAGGGGTGAACACTGAAGCTTTCTTT. The encoded protein is CASSLAQGTGVNTEAFF.

To note about this clonotype: The junction departs from the called germline gene at one end, perhaps through a read error. The chain uses TRBV13 and TRBJ2-7; 9 bases match TRBD1. This CDR3 is 15 amino acids long. CDR1 and CDR2 from the germline V gene are PRHDT and FYEKMQ (reference sequence). In DNA, the CDR3 is TGTGCCAGCAGCTTAGGCGTACAGGGGGCCTACGAGGAGTACTTC. The encoded protein is CASSLGVQGAYEEYF.

As regards this clonotype: A much larger clone differs from this one at a single base, so this may be a read error. The chain uses TRBV7-8 and TRBJ2-7, with D perhaps matching TRBD1 (6 bases). From germline, CDR1 is SGHVS and CDR2 FQNEAQ. This CDR3 has 15 residues. The CDR3 DNA follows: TGTTCCAGCAGCTACTATGGGACAACTTCCTACGAGCAGTACTTC. Protein product: CSSSYYGTTSYEQYF.

This clonotype was counted many times. The chain links TRBV6-1 to TRBJ1-5, with D uncertain. This CDR3 region has 16 residues. V was pared by 6 bases and J by 3 bases, with 18 bases between. Germline V gives CDR1 MNHNS, CDR2 SASEGT. The CDR3 here is CASRGLLQGINQPQHF. CDR3 nucleotide sequence: TGTGCCAGCAGAGGACTCCTTCAAGGGATCAATCAGCCCCAGCATTTT.

This chain uses TRBV28 with TRBJ2-5; D ambiguous. Deletions cut 1 base from V and 0 bases from J, with 12 bases between. CDR3 length: 16 amino acids. Germline V lookup: CDR1 MDHEN, CDR2 SYDVKM. The CDR3, as DNA: TGTGCCAGCAGTTTATTTAGTACTACAAACCAAGAGACCCAGTACTTC. Residues: CASSLFSTTNQETQYF.

This clonotype has ten or more counts. The rearrangement joins TRBV9 to TRBJ2-1, with D perhaps TRBD1 (6 bases). Trimming removed 0 bases at V and 8 bases at J, with 15 bases between. The CDR3 spans 15 residues. Germline CDR1 reads SGDLS; CDR2 reads YYNGEE. The CDR3 loop is CASSVGGLVQDEQFF. The CDR3, as DNA: TGTGCCAGCAGCGTAGGGGGGCTAGTACAAGATGAGCAGTTCTTC.

This clonotype was found many times. This chain uses TRBV28 with TRBJ1-6, with no clear D. The CDR3 contains 11 residues. The ends were cut back, 4 bases at V and 12 bases at J, with 7 bases in the middle. In germline, CDR1 is MDHEN, CDR2 SYDVKM. CDR3 in DNA: TGTGCCAGCAGTTCTCCTTTACCCCTCCACTTT. Protein: CASSSPLPLHF. Full variable domain (missing parts from reference TRBV28 and TRBJ1-6): DVKVTQSSRYLVKRTGEKVFLECVQDMDHENMFWYRQDPGLGLRLIYFSYDVKMKEKGDIPEGYSVSREKKERFSLILESASTNQTSMYLCASSSPLPLHFGNGTRLTVT.

As to this clonotype: With a much larger clone just one base away, this may be a read error. J is TRBJ2-1 and V is TRBV27; possible D gene TRBD1, 6 bases. The CDR3 spans 15 residues. Trimming removed 5 bases from V and 13 bases from J, with 24 bases in between. Germline loops: CDR1 MNHEY, CDR2 SMNVEV (reference sequence). The CDR3 loop is CASSRKTGWTETQFF. The CDR3 region has the DNA TGTGCCAGCAGTAGAAAGACAGGATGGACAGAGACCCAGTTCTTC.

This clonotype showed up many times. The chain uses TRBV27 and TRBJ2-1, with a tentative D call TRBD2 (6 bases). The V end lost 2 bases, the J end lost 5 bases, and 13 bases lay between the germline ends. Germline V CDR1 and CDR2: MNHEY, SMNVEV (reference sequence). There are 15 residues in the CDR3. The CDR3 nucleotides are TGTGCCAGCAGTTTAGACACTAGCTTCCACAATGAGCAGTTCTTC. Protein sequence: CASSLDTSFHNEQFF.

This clonotype was detected a few times. This chain joins TRBV27 and TRBJ2-5, with D tentatively TRBD2 (6 bases). V gave up 3 bases and J gave up 5 bases, with 19 bases separating them. The CDR3 is 16 residues long. Germline-derived CDR1 and CDR2 are MNHEY and SMNVEV (reference sequence). The CDR3 DNA reads TGTGCCAGCAGTTTTTTTAGCGGAGGGAGAGGGGAGACCCAGTACTTC. It yields the protein CASSFFSGGRGETQYF.

This clonotype has a count of ten or more. The chain couples TRBV28 to TRBJ1-4; 12 bases match TRBD1. V lost 3 bases, J lost 8 bases, and 10 bases stayed unmatched. CDR3 length: 17 residues. Germline CDR1 is MDHEN and CDR2 is SYDVKM. The CDR3 is CASSFGTGGFWREKLFF. The DNA for the CDR3 is TGTGCCAGCAGTTTCGGGACAGGGGGCTTTTGGAGGGAAAAACTGTTTTTT.

CDR3 nucleotides: TGCGCCAGCAGTGTCCTCGGGACAGGAGATCAGCCCCAGCATTTT. Translated: CASSVLGTGDQPQHF. J is TRBJ1-5 and V is TRBV10-2; TRBD1 aligns across 8 bases. J lost 5 bases, V lost 4 bases, and 7 bases had no gene match. CDR1 and CDR2 from the germline V gene are WSHSY and SAAADI. The CDR3 sequence is 15 residues long.

This clonotype was picked up a small number of times. The chain uses TRBV30 and TRBJ2-1; TRBD2 agrees at 8 bases. The assigned J gene may be wrong: the sequence end matches TRBJ2-5 better. This CDR3 region has 12 residues. CDR1 is GTSNPN and CDR2 is SVGIG in the germline V gene (reference sequence). The DNA of the CDR3 is TGTGCCTGGAGTACTAGCGGAGAGACCCAGTACTTC. Translated, it gives CAWSTSGETQYF.

In its sample, this clonotype was seen many times. This sequence joins TRBV28 and TRBJ2-1, with a weak D call TRBD1 (5 bases). The germline V gene has CDR1 MDHEN and CDR2 SYDVKM. This CDR3 contains 17 residues. Trimming stripped 6 bases from V and 2 bases from J, with 20 bases between. The CDR3 region has the DNA TGTGCCAGCAGAAGTATCCAGGGCTCCGTCACCTACAATGAGCAGTTCTTC. Encoded protein: CASRSIQGSVTYNEQFF.

This clonotype was seen more than once but under ten times. This chain uses TRBV5-1 with TRBJ2-1, with D perhaps matching TRBD2 (6 bases). In germline, CDR1 is SGHRS, CDR2 YFSETQ. The germline V and J ends were trimmed by 3 bases and 0 bases, with 16 bases remaining between them. The CDR3 extends over 17 amino acids. The CDR3 sequence is CASSWVWGTVSYNEQFF. CDR3 bases: TGCGCCAGCAGCTGGGTTTGGGGGACTGTCTCCTACAATGAGCAGTTCTTC.

This clonotype was picked up many times. The genes are TRBV20-1 and TRBJ2-7; D possibly corresponds to TRBD2 (5 bases). Trimming cost V 6 bases and J 3 bases, with 12 bases left between them. Germline-derived CDR1 and CDR2 are DFQATT and SNEGSKA (reference sequence). The CDR3 sequence is 12 residues long. The CDR3 loop is CSATGLFYEQYF. The CDR3 bases are TGCAGTGCCACTGGACTCTTCTACGAGCAGTACTTC.